A selection of T cell receptor beta chains follows, all from one sample in a study of vaccination effects on CD4 cells after COVID-19. Their recognized antigens are unknown. The method was immunoSEQ multiplex PCR; TCRdb's version includes in-frame clones alone and lacks a portion of them. The sample shows more than 20,000 clones, approximately 62% of them seen only once. Material: CD4+ T cells from PBMCs cultured with SARS-CoV-2 spike peptides, obtained before COVID-19 vaccination. These TCRs come from a human donor who had a prior SARS-CoV-2 infection. CDR3s include the opening cysteine and the closing phenylalanine or tryptophan. The D gene is left open where the match is weak. Expanded clones are given a class, and other clones once, few, many or no size at all.

j_call	clone_size	d_call	v_call	cdr3_aa	cdr3_nt
TRBJ2-5	once	NA	TRBV19	CASSISSAGPQETQYF	TGTGCCAGTAGTATATCGTCTGCAGGGCCCCAAGAGACCCAGTACTTC
TRBJ2-7	few	NA	TRBV4-2	CASSQDVSYEQYF	TGTGCCAGCAGCCAAGATGTCTCCTACGAGCAGTACTTC
TRBJ2-5	NA	NA	TRBV19	CASRVASGRGETQYF	TGTGCCAGTAGGGTGGCCAGCGGGCGAGGGGAGACCCAGTACTTC
TRBJ1-5	NA	NA	TRBV15	CATSRDLQRNQPQHF	TGTGCCACCAGCAGAGATCTCCAGCGGAATCAGCCCCAGCATTTT
TRBJ2-3	NA	NA	TRBV4-3	CASSRESLGTDTQYF	TGCGCCAGCAGCCGGGAAAGTTTGGGAACAGATACGCAGTATTTT
TRBJ1-3	NA	NA	TRBV18	CASSLTTDSGNTIYF	TGTGCCAGCTCACTAACCACGGACTCTGGAAACACCATATATTTT
TRBJ2-2	NA	NA	TRBV12-3/TRBV12-4	CASSFETGELFF	TGTGCCAGCAGTTTTGAGACCGGGGAGCTGTTTTTT
TRBJ2-7	few	NA	TRBV4-3	CASSQAAGYEQYF	TGCGCCAGCAGCCAAGCGGCAGGCTACGAGCAGTACTTC
TRBJ2-1	once	NA	TRBV5-6	CASTTALRGGMFF	TGTGCCAGCACGACTGCCCTCAGGGGGGGGATGTTCTTC
TRBJ2-3	NA	NA	TRBV11-1	CATSGLAINTDTQYF	TGTGCCACCTCCGGGCTAGCGATCAACACAGATACGCAGTATTTT
TRBJ2-3	NA	NA	TRBV2	CASSETLSTDTQYF	TGTGCCAGCAGTGAAACCCTGAGCACAGATACGCAGTATTTT
TRBJ1-2	NA	NA	TRBV7-2	CASSLRRTVVYGYTF	TGTGCCAGCAGCTTACGAAGGACTGTGGTCTATGGCTACACCTTC
TRBJ2-1	NA	TRBD2	TRBV19	CASSTSGGASYNEQFF	TGTGCCAGTAGCACTAGCGGGGGGGCCTCCTACAATGAGCAGTTCTTC
TRBJ1-4	NA	NA	TRBV30	CAWSVSQEKLFF	TGTGCCTGGAGTGTATCACAGGAAAAACTGTTTTTT
TRBJ2-3	NA	TRBD1	TRBV2	CASSRTGGTDTQYF	TGTGCCAGCAGTCGCACAGGGGGCACAGATACGCAGTATTTT
TRBJ2-3	NA	TRBD1	TRBV18	CASSPTALQGADADTQYF	TGTGCCAGCTCACCGACCGCCCTACAGGGGGCCGATGCAGATACGCAGTATTTT
TRBJ2-1	once	TRBD1	TRBV7-2	CASSFLSGTGGEFF	TGTGCCAGCAGCTTTTTATCCGGGACAGGGGGCGAGTTCTTC
TRBJ2-1	NA	NA	TRBV18	CASSPFGELNEQFF	TGTGCCAGCTCACCATTTGGGGAGCTCAATGAGCAGTTCTTC
TRBJ2-5	once	NA	TRBV4-2	CASSQDGVETQYF	TGTGCCAGCAGCCAAGATGGCGTAGAGACCCAGTACTTC
TRBJ1-2	NA	NA	TRBV29-1	CSVYAGEVESGYTF	TGCAGCGTATACGCAGGGGAGGTGGAATCTGGCTACACCTTC
TRBJ2-1	NA	TRBD2	TRBV6-6	CASSRTSGDYNEQFF	TGTGCCAGCAGTAGGACTAGCGGGGATTACAATGAGCAGTTCTTC
TRBJ2-1	NA	NA	TRBV18	CASSPSSDEQFF	TGTGCCAGCTCACCTTCTTCCGATGAGCAGTTCTTC
TRBJ2-4	few	TRBD1	TRBV4-2	CASSQADRRKNIQYF	TGTGCCAGCAGCCAAGCGGACAGGAGAAAAAACATTCAGTACTTC
TRBJ2-2	NA	NA	TRBV7-2	CASSLYSQGNTGELFF	TGTGCCAGCAGCTTATATTCCCAGGGGAACACCGGGGAGCTGTTTTTT
TRBJ1-5	NA	NA	TRBV6-5	CASRMRVDQPQHF	TGTGCCAGCAGGATGCGGGTGGATCAGCCCCAGCATTTT
TRBJ2-1	NA	TRBD1	TRBV5-6	CASSFTGANIYNEQFF	TGTGCCAGCAGCTTCACAGGGGCCAACATATACAATGAGCAGTTCTTC
TRBJ2-1	NA	TRBD2	TRBV19	CASTGQRTSGREYNEQFF	TGTGCCAGTACGGGACAACGGACTAGCGGGAGGGAATACAATGAGCAGTTCTTC
TRBJ2-7	NA	NA	TRBV7-3	CASSLSVGYEQYF	TGTGCCAGCAGCTTAAGCGTCGGCTACGAGCAGTACTTC
TRBJ1-6	NA	NA	TRBV5-1	CASSLEQENSPLHF	TGCGCCAGCAGCTTGGAACAAGAGAATTCACCCCTCCACTTT
TRBJ1-5	few	NA	TRBV11-3	CASSLYPDQPQHF	TGTGCCAGCAGCTTGTATCCGGATCAGCCCCAGCATTTT
TRBJ2-7	NA	NA	TRBV10-1	CAKPTAAYEQYF	TGCGCCAAGCCGACGGCGGCCTACGAGCAGTACTTC
TRBJ2-3	NA	NA	TRBV6-2/TRBV6-3	CASSAGISFGTQYF	TGTGCCAGCAGTGCCGGGATCTCCTTTGGTACGCAGTATTTT
TRBJ2-7	NA	NA	TRBV19	CASSMRGYEQYF	TGTGCCAGTAGTATGCGAGGGTACGAGCAGTACTTC
TRBJ2-7	NA	NA	TRBV6-6	CASSYSRETKQYF	TGTGCCAGCAGTTACTCTAGAGAGACCAAGCAGTACTTC
TRBJ1-6	NA	NA	TRBV3-1/TRBV3-2	CASSQDYRANSPLHF	TGTGCCAGCAGCCAAGATTATAGGGCAAATTCACCCCTCCACTTT
TRBJ1-2	NA	NA	TRBV20-1	CSASIHGPNYGYTF	TGCAGTGCTAGTATCCATGGACCCAACTATGGCTACACCTTC
TRBJ1-4	few	NA	TRBV7-9	CASSLGAETEKLFF	TGTGCCAGCAGCTTAGGGGCGGAGACCGAAAAACTGTTTTTT
TRBJ1-2	NA	NA	TRBV5-1	CASSTAGGRSYGYTF	TGCGCCAGCAGCACCGCTGGGGGGCGCTCCTATGGCTACACCTTC
TRBJ1-6	NA	NA	TRBV5-1	CAPPRGIRIQDRTISPLHF	TGCGCCCCCCCAAGGGGTATTCGTATACAGGACCGCACGATTTCACCCCTCCACTTT
TRBJ1-1	NA	NA	TRBV5-8	CASSPGYGAGVITEAFF	TGTGCCAGCAGCCCAGGATACGGTGCAGGGGTAATCACTGAAGCTTTCTTT
TRBJ1-2	NA	NA	TRBV9	CASSPASTNYGYTF	TGTGCCAGCAGCCCAGCATCTACTAACTATGGCTACACCTTC
TRBJ2-1	NA	NA	TRBV12-3/TRBV12-4	CASSSQVYNEQFF	TGTGCCAGCAGTTCCCAGGTGTACAATGAGCAGTTCTTC